These 3 T cell receptor beta chains were sequenced from one sample in a study of T cells in Graves' hyperthyroidism and ophthalmopathy. TCR beta CDR3 region amplification was performed from RNA transcripts. TCR CDR3 regions were first amplified by RT-PCR with HTBI primers. TCRdb re-analysed the multiplex PCR reads in MiXCR, keeping a single row per CDR3 protein. The data contain some 570,000 distinct CDR3 sequences, roughly a sixth of them singletons. Sequencing was performed on blood. Receptor source: a woman younger than 30 with Graves' ophthalmopathy.

Notes on this clonotype: One junction end does not reproduce the germline sequence, and a read error may be involved. The gene calls are TRBV24-1 and TRBJ1-1; D is unclear. The CDR3 has 14 residues. Germline V CDR1 and CDR2: KGHDR, SFDVKD. The CDR3 sequence is CATSDPGNTTAAFF. The DNA for the CDR3 is TGTGCCACCAGTGACCCTGGAAACACCACTGCAGCTTTCTTT.

This clonotype was detected a few times. V gene TRBV7-9 combines with J gene TRBJ1-1; D is undetermined. With 3 bases removed from V and 5 bases from J, the gap between germline ends came to 10 bases. The CDR3 is 13 residues long. The germline V gene has CDR1 SEHNR and CDR2 FQNEAQ (reference sequence). The CDR3 sequence is CASSFYRGTEAFF. The DNA of the CDR3 is TGTGCCAGCAGCTTTTATCGAGGGACTGAAGCTTTCTTT.

This clonotype has a count of ten or more. This chain uses TRBV7-2 with TRBJ2-7, with unresolved D. CDR3 size: 13 residues. Germline V gives CDR1 SGHTA, CDR2 FQGNSA. V gave up 1 base and J gave up 7 bases, with 11 bases separating them. The DNA for the CDR3 is TGTGCCAGCAGCTTAGTCAGGTCAGGAGAGCAGTACTTC. Translated: CASSLVRSGEQYF.